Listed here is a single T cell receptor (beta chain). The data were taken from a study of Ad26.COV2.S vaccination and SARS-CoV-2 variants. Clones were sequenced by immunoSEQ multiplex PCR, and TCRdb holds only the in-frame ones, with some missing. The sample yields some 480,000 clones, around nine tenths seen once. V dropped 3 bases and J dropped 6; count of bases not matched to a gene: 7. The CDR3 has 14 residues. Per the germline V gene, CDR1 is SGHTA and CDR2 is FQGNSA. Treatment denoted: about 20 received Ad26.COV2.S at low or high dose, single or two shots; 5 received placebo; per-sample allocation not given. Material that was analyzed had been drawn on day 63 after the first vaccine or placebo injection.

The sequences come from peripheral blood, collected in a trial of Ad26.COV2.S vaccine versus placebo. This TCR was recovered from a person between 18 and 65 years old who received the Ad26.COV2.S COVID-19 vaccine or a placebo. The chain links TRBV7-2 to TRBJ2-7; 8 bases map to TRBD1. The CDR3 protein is CASSFGQGMGEQYF. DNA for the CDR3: TGTGCCAGCAGCTTTGGACAGGGAATGGGCGAGCAGTACTTC.